This is a list of T cell receptor beta chains from one sample in a study of blood T cells in healthy people across ages. MiXCR, run by TCRdb on the 5' RACE reads, gives a single entry per CDR3 protein. The sample holds some 1.1 million distinct CDR3 sequences, roughly two fifths seen once. Sequenced: blood. These receptors came from a man between 18 and 35 years old in good health. CDR3s leave out the opening cysteine and the closing phenylalanine or tryptophan. Clone size is not always given. Where it is, it says once, few, many or a class for expanded clones.

v_gene,abundance,j_gene,CDR3aa
TRBV4-1,few,TRBJ1-5,ASSQEGKQPQH
TRBV15,NA,TRBJ2-2,ATSSRTGGELF
TRBV12-3/TRBV12-4,few,TRBJ2-3,ASSRTSGGGITDTQY
TRBV2,NA,NA,ASREATGGRETQY
TRBV20-1,NA,TRBJ1-5,SASPTGDQPQH
TRBV11-2,NA,TRBJ1-2,ASSLRPGDGYT
TRBV20-1,once,TRBJ1-1,SARDFQGEDTEAF
TRBV20-1,NA,TRBJ1-5,SARVPQVSQPQH
TRBV4-3,many,TRBJ1-4,ASSQDEGVTNEKLF
TRBV4-2,NA,TRBJ2-2,ASSPTRDTGELF
TRBV20-1,NA,TRBJ1-1,SAERQGVAF
TRBV29-1,NA,TRBJ1-2,SVVVRGTGGYGYT
TRBV7-9,few,TRBJ2-7,ASSFQQGTYEQY
TRBV5-6,NA,TRBJ2-5,ASSLVFPGPQGTQY
TRBV12-3/TRBV12-4,NA,TRBJ1-2,ASSPKGQTPGGYT
TRBV4-3,few,TRBJ1-2,ASSQRTGGMDYGYT